This T cell receptor beta chain originates from a study of T cells in tuberculosis. The overall study: Blood was taken before or within 7 days of anti-tuberculosis therapy.

TCRdb's table, derived via immunoSEQ multiplex PCR, lists solely in-frame clones and lacks some. The sample carries 30,000 to 40,000 clones, about 91% recorded once. The time point here: new active TB diagnosis, blood taken before or within 7 days of starting treatment. Patients were newly diagnosed, HIV-seronegative, and aged 18 or older. Positive smear microscopy and/or M. tuberculosis culture confirmed active disease. CDR3 length: 13 residues. Germline V lookup: CDR1 SQVTM, CDR2 ANQGSEA. Germline trimming cut 7 bases from V and 7 bases from J; bases unmatched to any gene: 9. The rearrangement links TRBV29-1 to TRBJ1-4; 7 nucleotides line up with TRBD1. The TCR sequence derives from an adult with tuberculosis. Material: PBMCs, obtained at tuberculosis diagnosis. The CDR3, as DNA: TGCAGCGCCCTGACAGGGTTGGGTGAAAAACTGTTTTTT. Its translation: CSALTGLGEKLFF.